This TCR beta chain came from a study of cytomegalovirus exposure and HLA in healthy donors. The PCR had 60 Vbeta and 13 Jbeta primers. Libraries were prepared by immunoSEQ multiplex PCR; TCRdb keeps only in-frame clonotypes and omits some of them. This sample carries more than 95,000 clones, roughly four fifths of them seen once, and the ten largest clones take roughly 1.8%. The CDR3 extends over 12 amino acids. Germline V CDR1 and CDR2: SEHNR, FQNEAQ (reference sequence). As to this clone: The junction departs from the called germline gene at one end, perhaps through a read error.

The sequencing sample was made of PBMCs. The sequence derives from a man between 18 and 35 years old in good health and CMV-seronegative. V and J are TRBV7-9 and TRBJ2-2; D unclear. The CDR3 here is CSSSPYTGELFF. CDR3 bases: TGTTCCAGCAGCCCTTACACCGGGGAGCTGTTTTTT. The full variable domain, in which reference TRBV7-9 and TRBJ2-2 provide the parts outside the CDR3, is DTGVSQNPRHKITKRGQNVTFRCDPISEHNRLYWYRQTLGQGPEFLTYFQNEAQLEKSRLLSDRFSAERPKGSFSTLEIQRTEQGDSAMYLCSSSPYTGELFFGEGSRLTVL.